This is a list of T cell receptor beta chains from one sample in a study of T-cell reconstitution after alpha-beta-depleted transplantation in children. TCRdb reanalysed the PCR reads using MiXCR and keeps one entry per CDR3 protein. The data hold more than 300,000 distinct CDR3 sequences, with 15% to 20% observed a single time. The sample here was PBMCs, mostly from graft donor cells, taken 360 days after TCRalphabeta/CD19-depleted stem cell transplant. These receptors all stem from a male patient between 2 and 15 years old who had a stem cell transplant for acute lymphoblastic leukemia, so the T cells may come from the graft donor. CDR3s include the opening cysteine and the closing phenylalanine or tryptophan. The order of the fields is V gene, J gene, clone size, D gene, CDR3 protein, CDR3 DNA. A D gene is named only where the DNA matches it firmly. Expanded clones are given a class, and other clones once, few, many or no size at all.

V: TRBV12-3/TRBV12-4
J: TRBJ2-1
size: few
D: TRBD2
CDR3: CASSLYGRTGNEQFF
DNA: TGTGCCAGCAGTTTATACGGGAGGACGGGCAATGAGCAGTTCTTC

V: TRBV20-1
J: TRBJ2-2
size: NA
D: NA
CDR3: CSGKTANTGELFF
DNA: TGCAGCGGGAAGACTGCCAACACCGGGGAGCTGTTTTTT

V: TRBV6-2/TRBV6-3
J: TRBJ2-7
size: many
D: TRBD2
CDR3: CASSPRLAGPAYEQYF
DNA: TGTGCCAGCAGCCCCCGACTAGCGGGGCCAGCCTACGAGCAGTACTTC

V: TRBV9
J: TRBJ2-1
size: few
D: TRBD2
CDR3: CASSSGLAGGQVEQFF
DNA: TGTGCCAGCAGCTCGGGACTAGCGGGAGGGCAGGTTGAGCAGTTCTTC

V: TRBV12-3/TRBV12-4
J: TRBJ2-3
size: few
D: NA
CDR3: CASSLVEPPTDTQYF
DNA: TGTGCCAGCAGTTTAGTGGAACCCCCCACAGATACGCAGTATTTT

V: TRBV24-1
J: TRBJ2-3
size: NA
D: NA
CDR3: CATSDSRAPTDTQYF
DNA: TGTGCCACCAGTGATTCCAGGGCCCCCACAGATACGCAGTATTTT

V: TRBV7-7
J: TRBJ2-1
size: NA
D: NA
CDR3: CASSLRGGNHEQFF
DNA: TGTGCTAGCAGCTTAAGAGGCGGGAACCATGAGCAGTTCTTC

V: TRBV5-1
J: TRBJ1-4
size: NA
D: TRBD1
CDR3: CASSFRYHRPGQGKEKLFF
DNA: TGCGCCAGCAGCTTCCGCTACCACAGGCCGGGACAGGGTAAAGAAAAACTGTTTTTT

V: TRBV6-2/TRBV6-3
J: TRBJ2-7
size: NA
D: TRBD1
CDR3: CASSYSGQGGYEQYF
DNA: TGTGCCAGCAGTTACTCGGGACAGGGCGGCTACGAGCAGTACTTC

V: TRBV20-1
J: TRBJ2-1
size: NA
D: NA
CDR3: CCARDPPLLSGDGYNEQFF
DNA: TGCTGTGCTAGAGATCCCCCCCTGTTAAGCGGAGATGGGTACAATGAGCAGTTCTTC

V: TRBV19
J: TRBJ2-6
size: few
D: NA
CDR3: CASSMVGSGANVLTF
DNA: TGTGCCAGTAGTATGGTGGGCTCTGGGGCCAACGTCCTGACTTTC

V: TRBV29-1
J: TRBJ2-6
size: NA
D: NA
CDR3: CSVNQGPSGANVLTF
DNA: TGCAGCGTTAACCAGGGTCCATCTGGGGCCAACGTCCTGACTTTC

V: TRBV18
J: TRBJ2-7
size: few
D: TRBD2
CDR3: CASSPPSGEPYEQYF
DNA: TGTGCCAGCTCACCGCCTAGCGGGGAGCCCTACGAGCAGTACTTC

V: TRBV7-2
J: TRBJ2-7
size: few
D: NA
CDR3: CASSLVGRMNHEQYF
DNA: TGTGCCAGCAGCTTAGTTGGCAGGATGAACCACGAGCAGTACTTC

V: TRBV5-6
J: TRBJ2-5
size: NA
D: NA
CDR3: CASSLFLLQETQYF
DNA: TGTGCCAGCAGCTTGTTCCTTTTACAAGAGACCCAGTACTTC

V: TRBV28
J: TRBJ2-5
size: few
D: NA
CDR3: CASSFTGGLETQYF
DNA: TGTGCCAGCAGTTTTACAGGTGGTTTGGAGACCCAGTACTTC

V: TRBV28
J: TRBJ1-4
size: NA
D: TRBD1
CDR3: CASSHGTVSEKLFF
DNA: TGTGCCAGCAGCCATGGGACAGTCTCTGAAAAACTGTTTTTT

V: TRBV28
J: TRBJ1-1
size: NA
D: NA
CDR3: CASRPTTAEAFF
DNA: TGTGCCAGCAGACCCACGACAGCTGAAGCTTTCTTT

V: TRBV4-3
J: TRBJ2-7
size: few
D: NA
CDR3: CASSPAHARHYEQYF
DNA: TGCGCCAGCAGCCCCGCTCATGCGCGCCACTACGAGCAGTACTTC

V: TRBV11-2
J: TRBJ2-3
size: NA
D: NA
CDR3: CASSSLRGPRRSNTDTQYF
DNA: TGTGCCAGCAGCTCGCTCCGGGGCCCCCGCAGGTCTAACACAGATACGCAGTATTTT

V: TRBV5-5
J: TRBJ1-1
size: few
D: NA
CDR3: CASSLAERNTEAFF
DNA: TGTGCCAGCAGCTTGGCGGAGAGGAACACTGAAGCTTTCTTT

V: TRBV28
J: TRBJ2-5
size: few
D: NA
CDR3: CASRLLSLGETQYF
DNA: TGTGCCAGCAGGCTCCTTAGTTTGGGAGAGACCCAGTACTTC

V: TRBV7-6
J: TRBJ2-7
size: NA
D: NA
CDR3: CASSLVLGGAYEQYF
DNA: TGTGCCAGCAGCTTAGTTTTAGGGGGAGCCTACGAGCAGTACTTC

V: TRBV28
J: TRBJ2-1
size: NA
D: NA
CDR3: CASRKDSRSYNEQFF
DNA: TGTGCCAGCAGAAAGGACAGTCGGTCCTACAATGAGCAGTTCTTC

V: TRBV7-9
J: TRBJ2-5
size: few
D: TRBD1
CDR3: CASSFLRGPYQETQYF
DNA: TGTGCCAGCAGTTTCCTCAGGGGGCCGTACCAAGAGACCCAGTACTTC

V: TRBV6-2/TRBV6-3
J: TRBJ2-1
size: NA
D: TRBD2
CDR3: CASSYILAGINEQFF
DNA: TGTGCCAGCAGTTACATCTTAGCGGGGATCAATGAGCAGTTCTTC

V: TRBV5-1
J: TRBJ1-4
size: NA
D: TRBD1
CDR3: CASSLAPGGGSEKLFF
DNA: TGCGCCAGCAGCTTGGCCCCAGGGGGCGGGAGTGAAAAACTGTTTTTT

V: TRBV10-3
J: TRBJ2-3
size: NA
D: NA
CDR3: CAISVAPDTQYF
DNA: TGTGCCATCAGTGTGGCTCCAGATACGCAGTATTTT

V: TRBV7-2
J: TRBJ2-5
size: NA
D: NA
CDR3: CASSLAKRTDRQETQYF
DNA: TGTGCCAGCAGCTTAGCGAAAAGGACAGACCGCCAAGAGACCCAGTACTTC

V: TRBV29-1
J: TRBJ2-7
size: NA
D: TRBD1
CDR3: CSVVTGGVGVSYEQYF
DNA: TGCAGCGTCGTCACAGGGGGCGTCGGGGTCTCCTACGAGCAGTACTTC

V: TRBV7-9
J: TRBJ2-7
size: few
D: NA
CDR3: CASSLVPAYRYEQYF
DNA: TGTGCCAGCAGCTTAGTTCCTGCCTACCGCTACGAGCAGTACTTC

V: TRBV29-1
J: TRBJ1-2
size: few
D: TRBD1
CDR3: CSVPVPGYPGGYGYTF
DNA: TGCAGCGTCCCTGTCCCCGGATATCCAGGGGGCTATGGCTACACCTTC

V: TRBV5-1
J: TRBJ2-1
size: few
D: NA
CDR3: CASSLLSPGPANEQFF
DNA: TGCGCCAGCAGCTTACTTTCCCCGGGACCGGCTAATGAGCAGTTCTTC

V: TRBV29-1
J: TRBJ2-1
size: NA
D: NA
CDR3: CSVDLAELYNEQFF
DNA: TGCAGCGTTGACTTAGCGGAACTATACAATGAGCAGTTCTTC

V: TRBV2
J: TRBJ2-2
size: NA
D: NA
CDR3: CASNPRGGTGELFF
DNA: TGTGCCAGCAACCCGAGGGGGGGTACCGGGGAGCTGTTTTTT

V: TRBV18
J: TRBJ2-1
size: NA
D: NA
CDR3: CASSPLAGRYNEQFF
DNA: TGTGCCAGCTCACCACTTGCGGGAAGGTACAATGAGCAGTTCTTC

V: TRBV27
J: TRBJ2-1
size: NA
D: NA
CDR3: CASSLAGDWNEQFF
DNA: TGTGCCAGCAGTTTAGCGGGTGACTGGAATGAGCAGTTCTTC

V: TRBV10-3
J: TRBJ2-7
size: many
D: NA
CDR3: CAISGGGGAYEQYF
DNA: TGTGCCATCAGTGGGGGGGGCGGGGCCTACGAGCAGTACTTC

V: TRBV29-1
J: TRBJ2-1
size: few
D: TRBD2
CDR3: CSVEAGERSYNEQFF
DNA: TGCAGCGTTGAGGCGGGAGAACGCTCCTACAATGAGCAGTTCTTC

V: TRBV9
J: TRBJ2-7
size: NA
D: TRBD1
CDR3: CASSVERQGEQYF
DNA: TGTGCCAGCAGCGTAGAGCGACAGGGCGAGCAGTACTTC

V: TRBV5-1
J: TRBJ2-3
size: many
D: NA
CDR3: CASSLGSDTQYF
DNA: TGCGCCAGCAGCTTAGGATCAGATACGCAGTATTTT

V: TRBV28
J: TRBJ2-1
size: NA
D: NA
CDR3: CATTYYNEQFF
DNA: TGTGCCACCACCTATTACAATGAGCAGTTCTTC

V: TRBV6-1
J: TRBJ2-1
size: few
D: NA
CDR3: CASSEYYSSRNEQFF
DNA: TGTGCCAGCAGTGAATATTACAGTTCAAGAAATGAGCAGTTCTTC

V: TRBV30
J: TRBJ2-2
size: NA
D: NA
CDR3: CACRQEDGELFF
DNA: TGTGCCTGCCGACAGGAGGACGGGGAGCTGTTTTTT

V: TRBV15
J: TRBJ2-3
size: NA
D: NA
CDR3: CATSREGRGTDTQYF
DNA: TGTGCCACCAGCAGAGAAGGGAGAGGAACAGATACGCAGTATTTT

V: TRBV20-1
J: TRBJ1-2
size: NA
D: NA
CDR3: CSATVLPWGPYGYTF
DNA: TGCAGTGCTACCGTCCTCCCTTGGGGTCCCTATGGCTACACCTTC

V: TRBV20-1
J: TRBJ1-2
size: NA
D: NA
CDR3: CSAIRAGEYNYGYTF
DNA: TGCAGTGCTATAAGGGCAGGGGAGTACAACTATGGCTACACCTTC

V: TRBV5-4
J: TRBJ2-5
size: few
D: TRBD2
CDR3: CASSHWVAGGQETQYF
DNA: TGTGCCAGCAGCCACTGGGTAGCGGGAGGCCAAGAGACCCAGTACTTC

V: TRBV20-1
J: TRBJ2-7
size: NA
D: TRBD2
CDR3: CSAKGLAPYEQYF
DNA: TGCAGTGCCAAGGGACTAGCTCCCTACGAGCAGTACTTC

V: TRBV7-9
J: TRBJ2-1
size: NA
D: TRBD1
CDR3: CASSLAQGVDEQFF
DNA: TGTGCCAGCAGCTTAGCGCAGGGGGTAGATGAGCAGTTCTTC